This T cell receptor (beta chain) was sequenced for a study of vaccination and CD4 T cells after COVID-19 (dated by TCRdb to about 2022). In the study overall: Convalescent patients had a positive SARS-CoV-2 result on nasal swab PCR, and of these patients, several had mild disease and one had severe disease. The convalescent cohort included six males and four females, with two Hispanic individuals, seven Caucasians, two Asians and one multiracial person. Participants got two doses of the Pfizer-BioNTech BNT162b2 vaccine (n=8) or two doses of the Moderna mRNA-1273 vaccine (n=2). Post-COVID blood samples from convalescent patients were collected a median of about 100 days after diagnosis, with a range of roughly 30 to 161 days. Post-vaccine blood samples were obtained a median of approximately 70 days after the second vaccine dose, with a range of roughly 14 to 241 days. For a few convalescent patients, samples were collected at an early post-vaccination timepoint (day 14) as well as at a late post-vaccination timepoint (days 161 to 241). For stimulating the cultures, overlapping spike peptide pools were used, derived from SARS-CoV-2 as well as from the common cold coronaviruses HCoV-NL63, HCoV-OC43 and HCoV-229E. In control cultures, a CEFX viral epitope pool was used as positive control, an HIV-1 Nef peptide pool was used as negative control, or no peptide was added. In roughly eleven COVID-19 convalescent patients and several infection-naive healthy vaccine recipients, the spike-specific CD4+ TCR repertoire before mRNA vaccination was compared with the repertoire after mRNA vaccination. Here is what the overall study found, with its caveats: Relatively few convalescent patients were included in the study, and early timepoints after natural infection were not analyzed. Among the post-vaccine SARS-CoV-2-reactive clones in convalescent patients, a median 86.3% showed up only after vaccination, which suggests vaccine-specific priming. The median count of SARS-CoV-2-reactive clonotypes went up from around 20 after infection to 38 after vaccination, although the change was not significant. In convalescent patients, nearly all vaccine-specific clones (304 of 307) were found to be mono-reactive for SARS-CoV-2 spike rather than cross-reactive with common cold coronaviruses.

The library was made by PCR. DNA from cultured CD4+ T cells underwent TCR sequencing with the Oncomine TCR Beta short-read assay at the Johns Hopkins FTIC core. Genomic DNA was extracted from the cultured CD4+ T cells with the QIAamp micro DNA kit. Oncomine TCR Beta libraries from cultured CD4+ T cells were pooled using unique dual indexes and sequenced on an Illumina iSeq 100. Per the authors' processing: Non-productive sequences were removed, and CDR3s that did not start with C, did not end with F or W, or were shorter than 7 amino acids were discarded. The MANAFEST web application identified antigen-specific clonotypes by comparing peptide-stimulated wells against reference wells and other culture wells. To be called positive, a clone needed an FDR below 0.05, an odds ratio above 5, and a productive frequency above 0.1% in at least two of three replicate wells. Clonotypes that were significantly expanded in both SARS-CoV-2 spike wells and at least one common cold coronavirus spike condition were defined as cross-reactive. Similarity between CDR3 sequences was evaluated in R version 3.6.1 using Levenshtein distances (stringdist) and unrooted phylogenetic trees (ape). TCRdb passed the public sequencing reads through fastp at Q25 and MiXCR, retaining productive beta sequences. Each entry is one CDR3 protein sequence, shown with its most common DNA and genes. The authors' filters were not applied to this entry. This sample comprises 20,000 to 25,000 distinct CDR3 sequences, roughly 30% of them detected only once. About 3% of the sample is taken by the ten largest.

The sample's time point label is to be understood as: late sampling 161 to 241 days after vaccination in three convalescent patients. The sample's treatment or condition label, decoded: approximately nine-day PBMC culture with coronavirus spike peptide pools or control peptides (ViraFEST assay). To expand antigen-specific T cells with peptide pools and then pick out the expanded clonotypes through TCR sequencing, the study relied on the ViraFEST assay. The convalescent patients' positive SARS-CoV-2 PCR tests fell between March and December 2020, which was before the Alpha, Beta and Delta variants emerged in the United States. PBMCs were cultured at about 2 million per well in IMDM supplemented with approximately 5% human AB serum and around 9.5 IU/ml IL-2, with about 9 ug/ml peptide pools added. Half of the culture medium was replaced with fresh IL-2-containing medium on days 3 and 7. Once the cells had been in culture for about 10 days, the EasySep CD4+ T cell isolation kit was used to isolate CD4+ T cells by negative selection. Ficoll-Paque Plus gradient centrifugation was used to isolate PBMCs from whole blood, and the isolated PBMCs were then either used fresh or cryopreserved at -140C. Triplicate wells were generally used for each culture condition.

This clonotype turned up a few times. Which antigen it targets is not known. No much larger clonotype is one base removed from it; base qualities were not supplied. The sample here was CD4+ T cells from blood, cultured in vitro, taken about 7 months after SARS-CoV-2 vaccination. This sequence was found in a human donor who had recovered from COVID-19.

The DNA is as follows: TGTGCCAGCTGGGCCGTAAGGGGTGTTACGGAAGCTTTCTTT. It is translated as CASWAVRGVTEAFF. Recombination connected TRBV6-1 to TRBJ1-1, with TRBD1 as a weak D call on 5 bases. The CDR3 holds 14 amino acids from the cysteine to the phenylalanine. Here the CDR3 DNA is all that survives: 42 bases in frame from base 1. Per the germline V gene, MNHNS is the CDR1 and SASEGT is the CDR2. V was cut back by 8 bases and J by 8 bases, leaving a gap of 21 bases between them.